Listed here are 23 T cell receptor beta chains from one sample, sequenced in a study of blood T cells in healthy people across ages. A sample-barcoded 5' primer and a J-beta primer mix were used in a second PCR of roughly 6 to 11 cycles. Using its own MiXCR run on the 5' RACE reads, TCRdb lists one record per CDR3 protein. The data contain 550,000 to 750,000 distinct CDR3 sequences, roughly 21% of them singletons. The sample consisted of blood. These receptors all come from a man between 70 and 80 years old in good health.

This chain joins TRBV18 and TRBJ2-3; D is undetermined. Germline assignment: CDR1 KGHSH and CDR2 LQKENI. The V end was cut by 2 bases, the J end by 5 bases, with 11 bases between. This CDR3 contains 14 residues. CDR3 nucleotide sequence: TGTGCCAGCTCACCAGATACAGTCAGAGATACGCAGTATTTT. Protein sequence: CASSPDTVRDTQYF.

This clonotype was seen a handful of times. This rearrangement joins TRBV7-9 to TRBJ2-5; unclear D gene. The end of the DNA aligns better with TRBJ2-1, so the J call may be wrong. CDR1 is SEHNR and CDR2 is FQNEAQ in the germline V gene (reference sequence). The CDR3 is made up of 13 amino acids. The CDR3 is CASSLYDDNEQFF. The DNA of the CDR3 is TGTGCCAGCAGCTTATACGACGACAATGAGCAGTTCTTC.

This clonotype was detected a few times. This chain joins TRBV24-1 and TRBJ2-3, with 9 bases that match TRBD1. CDR1 is KGHDR, CDR2 SFDVKD, per germline. J gave up 0 bases and V 3 bases, and 3 bases lay outside the gene matches. CDR3 length: 16 amino acids. CDR3 in amino acids: CATSDGGQGSTDTQYF. DNA for the CDR3: TGTGCCACCAGTGATGGGGGACAGGGTAGCACAGATACGCAGTATTTT.

V and J are TRBV5-1 and TRBJ2-2; D is unclear. Per germline, CDR1 SGHRS and CDR2 YFSETQ. The V gene lost 0 bases and the J gene lost 3 bases, with 6 bases spanning the gap. The CDR3 is 14 amino acids. CDR3 DNA: TGCGCCAGCAGCTTGGTGGTGGACACCGGGGAGCTGTTTTTT. Translating it yields CASSLVVDTGELFF.

The chain recombines TRBV3-1 with TRBJ2-1; 8 nucleotides line up with TRBD2. CDR1 and CDR2 (germline): LGHDT, YNNKEL (reference sequence). The junction had 9 bases not matched to a gene; V was cut back by 3 bases and J by 11 bases. The CDR3 contains 14 residues. The chain's CDR3 is CASSHGREGYKQFF. CDR3 nucleotide sequence: TGTGCCAGCAGCCATGGACGGGAGGGTTATAAGCAGTTCTTC.

This clonotype was seen more than once but under ten times. The V and J genes are TRBV20-1 and TRBJ1-2, with 8 bases aligning to TRBD1. V was pared by 0 bases and J by 7 bases, with 10 bases of the junction left unmatched. CDR3 length: 15 amino acids. CDR1 and CDR2 (germline): DFQATT, SNEGSKA (reference sequence). This CDR3 reads CSARDRQGLVAGYTF. CDR3 DNA sequence: TGCAGTGCTAGAGACAGACAGGGGCTGGTTGCTGGCTACACCTTC.

The chain joins TRBV12-3 or TRBV12-4 to TRBJ2-5, with D tentatively TRBD1 or TRBD2 (6 bases each). The CDR3 loop spans 14 amino acids. The ends were cut back, 5 bases at V and 4 bases at J, with 14 bases in the middle. DNA for the CDR3: TGTGCCAGCAGTAATCGAGGGGGGAGAGAGACCCAGTACTTC. Encoded protein: CASSNRGGRETQYF.

This chain uses TRBV6-1 with TRBJ1-2; 7 positions match TRBD1. Germline values: CDR1 MNHNS, CDR2 SASEGT. The CDR3 is 16 residues long. Losses at the gene ends were 2 bases for V and 3 bases for J; bases not matched to a gene: 9. CDR3 in amino acids: CASSEIARGTDYGYTF. In nucleotides, the CDR3 is TGTGCCAGCAGTGAAATTGCCCGCGGGACAGACTATGGCTACACCTTC.

This clonotype has a handful of counts. The chain links TRBV14 to TRBJ2-2, with 10 bases identical to TRBD2. In germline, CDR1 is SGHDN, CDR2 FVKESK. Unmatched junction bases numbered 7, after V lost 8 bases and J lost 7 bases. This CDR3 has 14 residues. CDR3 in DNA: TGTGCCAGCGGGCTAGCGGGAGTCCGCGGGGAGCTGTTTTTT. Translating it yields CASGLAGVRGELFF.

The gene calls are TRBV6-1 and TRBJ1-4; D remains ambiguous. CDR3 length equals 14 residues. Germline CDR1 reads MNHNS; CDR2 reads SASEGT. The V end lost 1 base, the J end lost 8 bases, and 11 bases lay between the germline ends. DNA for the CDR3: TGTGCCAGCAGTGAAGGGTTGGGTTTGGAAAAACTGTTTTTT. This codes for CASSEGLGLEKLFF.

This clonotype appeared once. This chain uses TRBV15 with TRBJ2-1; possibly TRBD2 for D (5 bases). V dropped 2 bases and J dropped 5 bases, with 10 bases sitting between them. Germline V gene lookup returns CDR1 LNHNV and CDR2 YYDKDF (reference sequence). CDR3 size: 14 residues. CDR3 residues: CATSRNRDHNEQFF. For the CDR3, the DNA is TGTGCCACCAGCAGAAACCGGGATCACAATGAGCAGTTCTTC.

The V call is TRBV25-1, the J call TRBJ2-2, with TRBD1 as a possible D gene (6 bases). This CDR3 has 17 amino acids. Trimming took off 5 bases at V and 5 bases at J, with 21 bases between the two ends. Germline CDR1 MGHDK, CDR2 SYGVNS. The CDR3 sequence: CASSNPPGAGTTGELFF. The CDR3 region has the DNA TGTGCCAGCAGTAACCCCCCAGGAGCAGGGACAACCGGGGAGCTGTTTTTT.

The J gene is TRBJ2-5, the V gene TRBV11-2; D is unresolved. The CDR3 consists of 15 residues. CDR1 and CDR2 (germline): SGHAT, FQNNGV. Trimming stripped 3 bases from V and 2 bases from J, with 13 bases between. CDR3 coding DNA: TGTGCCAGCAGCTTCCTAGGGCGTGTTCAAGAGACCCAGTACTTC. Translation: CASSFLGRVQETQYF.

In this sample, this clonotype turned up a few times. The chain is built from TRBV5-1 and TRBJ2-5, with D tentatively TRBD2 (7 bases). This CDR3 comprises 16 residues. The germline V and J ends were trimmed by 4 bases and 5 bases, with 21 bases remaining between them. The germline V gene encodes CDR1 SGHRS and CDR2 YFSETQ. In DNA, the CDR3 is TGCGCCAGCAGCGCTGGGACCTGGCGGGGGCCGGAGACCCAGTACTTC. Translating it yields CASSAGTWRGPETQYF.

This chain connects TRBV4-3 to TRBJ1-1; D unclear. Germline V gene data show CDR1 as LGHNA and CDR2 as YSLEER. This CDR3 spans 14 amino acids. Deletions cut 1 base from V and 6 bases from J, with 12 bases between. The CDR3 DNA reads TGCGCCAGCAGCCAAGCTTTGGGATTTGCTGAAGCTTTCTTT. Translated: CASSQALGFAEAFF.

The chain carries TRBV5-1 and TRBJ2-1; the D gene is possibly TRBD1 (6 bases). CDR1 and CDR2 from the germline V gene are SGHRS and YFSETQ. The V and J ends lost 4 bases and 3 bases respectively, with 23 bases between them. The CDR3 consists of 18 residues. The chain's CDR3 is CASSRKTSGERYYNEQFF. As DNA, the CDR3 is TGCGCCAGCAGCCGAAAGACATCAGGGGAAAGATACTACAATGAGCAGTTCTTC.

This clonotype was found a few times. The chain is built from TRBV20-1 and TRBJ2-4, with a possible D match to TRBD1 (5 bases). The CDR3 has 13 residues. With 0 bases removed from V and 8 bases from J, the gap between germline ends came to 11 bases. From germline, CDR1 is DFQATT and CDR2 SNEGSKA (reference sequence). CDR3 sequence reads: CSARESRDDIQYF. The CDR3 bases are TGCAGTGCTAGAGAGTCCAGGGATGACATTCAGTACTTC.

This clonotype showed up just a few times. The V and J genes are TRBV14 and TRBJ2-7; no firm D call. The V end was cut by 0 bases, the J end by 1 base, with 10 bases between. This CDR3 comprises 15 residues. The germline V gene has CDR1 SGHDN and CDR2 FVKESK. The CDR3, as DNA: TGTGCCAGCAGCCAAGATATTTGGGAATCCTACGAGCAGTACTTC. Translated: CASSQDIWESYEQYF.

In the case of this clonotype: Relative to the germline gene, one junction end is altered; a read error may explain this. The CDR3 DNA sequence: TGTGCCAGCAGCAAAGAGGGGGACGATACGCAGTATTTT. Protein: CASSKEGDDTQYF. The chain carries TRBV14 and TRBJ2-3; the D gene is possibly TRBD1 (6 bases). The CDR3 has 13 residues. Germline CDR1 reads SGHDN; CDR2 reads FVKESK.

The chain links TRBV20-1 to TRBJ1-4; a possible D gene is TRBD1 (5 bases). The germline V gene has CDR1 DFQATT and CDR2 SNEGSKA (reference sequence). With 3 bases removed from V and 8 bases from J, the gap between germline ends came to 19 bases. This CDR3 has 15 residues. Here the CDR3 DNA reads TGCAGTGCTAGGCCACGGACGGGGGGGAGAGAAAAACTGTTTTTT. Translated: CSARPRTGGREKLFF.

This clonotype was recorded at least ten times. The J gene is TRBJ2-1, the V gene TRBV14; D is perhaps TRBD1 (5 bases). The CDR3 runs 15 residues. Germline-derived CDR1 and CDR2 are SGHDN and FVKESK. V dropped 1 base and J dropped 2 bases, with 9 bases sitting between them. CDR3 sequence reads: CASSQGVGAYNEQFF. In DNA form, the CDR3 reads TGTGCCAGCAGCCAAGGGGTAGGGGCCTACAATGAGCAGTTCTTC.

CDR3: CSVDYQGGQYF. The CDR3 DNA is TGCAGCGTTGATTACCAGGGGGGGCAGTACTTC. This chain uses TRBV29-1 with TRBJ2-7; weak D call: TRBD1 (7 bases). Germline V gene data show CDR1 as SQVTM and CDR2 as ANQGSEA. The CDR3 runs to 11 residues. V was trimmed by 3 bases and J by 9 bases, leaving 12 bases between them.

This clonotype showed up many times. V and J are TRBV28 and TRBJ2-7; TRBD1 matches at 9 bases. Germline CDR1 and CDR2: MDHEN and SYDVKM. The CDR3 loop spans 15 amino acids. The V gene end was trimmed by 5 bases and the J gene end by 12 bases; junction bases not matched to a gene: 17. The CDR3 region has the DNA TGTGCCAGCAGTCCCCTCCAAGCGACAGGGGGGGCGTTGTACTTC. As protein: CASSPLQATGGALYF.